The 27 T cell receptor beta chains below all came from one sample that was sequenced in a study of T cell changes during pregnancy in multiple sclerosis. Profiled with immunoSEQ multiplex PCR; TCRdb holds only in-frame clones, not every one. The repertoire consists of tens of thousands of clones, with about nine tenths occurring once and the leading ten covering about 0.61%. The sample here was CD4+ T cells from peripheral blood mononuclear cells, taken after pregnancy. All receptors come from a female donor in good health, enrolled as a control in a pregnancy study.

This clone was recorded once. The chain employs TRBV9 and TRBJ1-5, with D tentatively TRBD1 (6 bases). V gave up 2 bases and J gave up 4 bases, with 10 bases separating them. This CDR3 is built from 14 residues. The germline gives CDR1 SGDLS, CDR2 YYNGEE. The CDR3 protein is CASSVTGINQPQHF. The CDR3, as DNA: TGTGCCAGCAGCGTTACAGGGATAAATCAGCCCCAGCATTTT.

This sequence joins TRBV5-1 and TRBJ2-1, with a possible D match to TRBD1 (5 bases). Germline-derived CDR1 and CDR2 are SGHRS and YFSETQ. V lost 2 bases and J lost 2, with 11 bases in between. There are 15 residues in the CDR3. The CDR3 region has the DNA TGCGCCAGCAGCTTACAGGTCTCCACCTACAATGAGCAGTTCTTC. This translates into CASSLQVSTYNEQFF.

CDR3 sequence: CASRVLPRGGYTF. The CDR3 bases are TGTGCCAGTAGAGTTCTGCCTAGGGGGGGATACACCTTC. The chain employs TRBV19 and TRBJ1-2, with a possible D match to TRBD1 (6 bases). The V end lost 6 bases, the J end lost 11 bases, and 19 bases lay between the germline ends. Germline assignment: CDR1 LNHDA and CDR2 SQIVND (reference sequence). There are 13 residues in the CDR3.

The chain recombines TRBV4-1 with TRBJ2-2; tentatively, D is TRBD1 (5 bases). With 0 bases removed from V and 7 bases from J, the gap between germline ends came to 18 bases. The CDR3 totals 17 residues. Germline-derived CDR1 and CDR2 are MGHRA and YSYEKL. As DNA, the CDR3 is TGCGCCAGCAGCCAAGAGGGGCCCAGATTTGCCATCGGGGAGCTGTTTTTT. It yields the protein CASSQEGPRFAIGELFF.

The chain links TRBV19 to TRBJ1-1, with a tentative D call TRBD1 (5 bases). The CDR3 runs to 11 residues. The V gene's germline CDR1 is LNHDA and CDR2 SQIVND (reference sequence). V lost 11 bases and J 3 bases, leaving 10 bases between the germline ends. The CDR3 DNA sequence: TGTGCCGTACAGGCCTACACTGAAGCTTTCTTT. This codes for CAVQAYTEAFF.

This chain uses TRBV28 with TRBJ2-3; 9 bases line up with TRBD1. The J segment lost 2 bases and the V segment lost 6 bases, leaving 6 bases of the junction unmatched. CDR1 is MDHEN, CDR2 SYDVKM, per germline. The CDR3 extends over 15 amino acids. The CDR3 bases are TGTGCCAGCAGCGAGGACAGGGGACACACAGATACGCAGTATTTT. This codes for CASSEDRGHTDTQYF.

The chain combines TRBV28 with TRBJ1-2; 7 bases fit TRBD1. Per germline, CDR1 MDHEN and CDR2 SYDVKM. This CDR3 region has 16 residues. V was pared by 2 bases and J by 4 bases, with 10 bases of the junction left unmatched. The CDR3 nucleotides read TGTGCCAGCAGTTTACCCCAGAGGACAGGTCCCTATGGCTACACCTTC. The encoded protein is CASSLPQRTGPYGYTF.

The rearrangement uses TRBV25-1 and TRBJ2-7; D might be TRBD2 (7 bases). Trimming pared 4 bases from V and 4 bases from J, leaving 11 bases between. From germline, CDR1 is MGHDK and CDR2 SYGVNS. CDR3 length: 13 amino acids. The CDR3 nucleotides are TGTGCCAGCAGTGCGGGGGGCGGTTACGAGCAGTACTTC. This gives the protein CASSAGGGYEQYF.

The chain uses TRBV21-1 and TRBJ2-7; the table's D call of TRBD1 was not tested on the DNA. TRBV21-1 is a pseudogene segment. The CDR3 is 15 residues long. The CDR3 spells CASSNSWDRVREQYF. The CDR3 DNA sequence: TGTGCCAGCAGCAATAGTTGGGACAGGGTGCGCGAGCAGTACTTC.

This sequence joins TRBV19 and TRBJ1-2; D is possibly TRBD1 (6 bases). The CDR3 has 16 amino acids. Trimming removed 6 bases at V and 2 bases at J, with 19 bases between. Germline CDR1 is LNHDA and CDR2 is SQIVND (reference sequence). The CDR3 loop is CASRVHGQSGNYGYTF. DNA of the CDR3: TGTGCCAGTAGGGTACACGGACAGTCTGGCAACTATGGCTACACCTTC.

CDR3 loop: CASSSMWNTEAFF. The CDR3 coding sequence is TGCGCCAGCAGCTCTATGTGGAACACTGAAGCTTTCTTT. The chain uses TRBV5-1 and TRBJ1-1, with D unresolved. This CDR3 spans 13 amino acids. Germline V gene data show CDR1 as SGHRS and CDR2 as YFSETQ. Trimming took 3 bases from V and 1 from J, leaving 7 bases between them.

The chain recombines TRBV11-2 with TRBJ1-5; D call uncertain. Trimming took 0 bases from V and 0 from J, leaving 18 bases between them. The CDR3 extends over 19 amino acids. Per the germline V gene, CDR1 is SGHAT and CDR2 is FQNNGV. The CDR3 loop reads CASSLERTENIYSNQPQHF. The CDR3 coding sequence is TGTGCCAGCAGCTTAGAACGAACTGAGAATATTTATAGCAATCAGCCCCAGCATTTT.

The rearrangement joins TRBV6-5 to TRBJ1-2; TRBD1 matches 7 bases. Germline V lookup: CDR1 MNHEY, CDR2 SVGAGI. This CDR3 region has 13 residues. Germline trimming cut 7 bases from V and 2 bases from J; bases unmatched to any gene: 4. CDR3 coding DNA: TGTGCCAGCACCCCGGGACAGAACTATGGCTACACCTTC. Translating gives CASTPGQNYGYTF.

The chain recombines TRBV5-4 with TRBJ2-1, with 7 bases identical to TRBD1. The J segment lost 8 bases and the V segment lost 1 base, leaving 12 bases of the junction unmatched. The V gene's germline CDR1 is SGHNT and CDR2 YYREEE (reference sequence). The CDR3 contains 16 residues. This CDR3 is CASSLLGRGMGYEQFF. The CDR3 DNA reads TGTGCCAGCAGCTTGCTAGGCAGGGGGATGGGGTATGAGCAGTTCTTC.

The V call is TRBV19, the J call TRBJ2-1; 11 nucleotides agree with TRBD2. This CDR3 has 16 residues. J was trimmed by 8 bases and V by 6 bases; bases with no gene match: 12. The germline gives CDR1 LNHDA, CDR2 SQIVND (reference sequence). The CDR3 loop is CASRDHSGRGWDEQFF. The CDR3, as DNA: TGTGCCAGTAGGGATCATAGCGGGAGGGGTTGGGATGAGCAGTTCTTC.

This chain uses TRBV27 with TRBJ2-5; TRBD2 agrees at 10 bases. The CDR3 is made up of 15 amino acids. Trimming cost V 5 bases and J 9 bases; bases outside gene matches: 12. The germline V gene encodes CDR1 MNHEY and CDR2 SMNVEV (reference sequence). The chain's CDR3 is CASSTQRGGHLAQYF. CDR3 bases: TGTGCCAGCAGTACCCAGCGGGGGGGGCACTTGGCCCAGTACTTC.

The chain carries TRBV4-2 and TRBJ1-1; TRBD1 might be the D (5 bases). This CDR3 has 14 residues. Germline CDR1 and CDR2: LGHNA and YNFKEQ. Trimming removed 1 base at V and 6 bases at J, with 12 bases between. CDR3 DNA sequence: TGTGCCAGCAGCCAAGGGGGGGGTTTTTCTGAAGCTTTCTTT. Translation: CASSQGGGFSEAFF.

This clone was seen a single time. The chain joins TRBV6-5 to TRBJ2-7; the match to TRBD1 covers 9 bases. After removal of 4 bases from V and 0 bases from J, the junction contained 4 bases not matched to a gene. The CDR3 contains 15 residues. Germline V gene data show CDR1 as MNHEY and CDR2 as SVGAGI. CDR3 residues: CASSSGTGSSYEQYF. CDR3 DNA sequence: TGTGCCAGCAGTTCCGGGACAGGGAGCTCCTACGAGCAGTACTTC.

V and J are TRBV2 and TRBJ1-5; TRBD1 is a possible D gene (5 bases). Germline V gene lookup returns CDR1 SNHLY and CDR2 FYNNEI. Trimming shortened V by 8 bases and J by 0 bases, and 14 bases separated the two germline ends. CDR3 length: 15 residues. The CDR3 DNA is TGTGCCAGCGGGGGGGAGGGGTCTAGCAATCAGCCCCAGCATTTT. Its translation: CASGGEGSSNQPQHF.

The genes are TRBV30 and TRBJ1-5; no definite D call. The CDR3 has 14 amino acids. Germline CDR1 reads GTSNPN; CDR2 reads SVGIG (reference sequence). The V and J ends lost 0 bases and 0 bases respectively, with 6 bases between them. CDR3 amino acids: CAWSVSVSNQPQHF. The CDR3 nucleotides read TGTGCCTGGAGTGTAAGCGTTAGCAATCAGCCCCAGCATTTT.

V usage is TRBV5-1 and J usage is TRBJ1-6; possibly TRBD1 for D (5 bases). V shed 1 base and J shed 8 bases, with 19 bases lying between them. The CDR3 is 17 residues long. Germline CDR1 is SGHRS and CDR2 is YFSETQ. The CDR3 DNA reads as TGCGCCAGCAGCTTGTCCCAGGGCCTTGGTTGGGATTCACCCCTCCACTTT. Residues: CASSLSQGLGWDSPLHF. Full variable domain (missing parts from reference TRBV5-1 and TRBJ1-6): KAGVTQTPRYLIKTRGQQVTLSCSPISGHRSVSWYQQTPGQGLQFLFEYFSETQRNKGNFPGRFSGRQFSNSRSEMNVSTLELGDSALYLCASSLSQGLGWDSPLHFGNGTRLTVT.

The rearrangement joins TRBV7-8 to TRBJ2-3, with D perhaps matching TRBD1 (5 bases). This CDR3 has 16 residues. Germline CDR1 SGHVS, CDR2 FQNEAQ. V lost 4 bases, J lost 0 bases, and 14 bases lay in between. This chain's CDR3 is CASSSTGQQSTDTQYF. The CDR3 DNA reads TGTGCCAGCAGCTCCACAGGACAACAGAGCACAGATACGCAGTATTTT.

The chain employs TRBV6-1 and TRBJ2-1; 7 bases are shared with TRBD2. Looked up from germline, CDR1 is MNHNS and CDR2 is SASEGT. Trimming took 4 bases from V and 7 from J; bases not matched to a gene: 16. The CDR3 is made up of 17 amino acids. DNA of the CDR3: TGTGCCAGCAGTGGAGGTTACTCGCGGGAGATAAGGAATGAGCAGTTCTTC. Translation: CASSGGYSREIRNEQFF.

The chain employs TRBV19 and TRBJ2-7; TRBD1 aligns across 7 bases. The CDR3 covers 14 residues. Trimming took 4 bases from V and 3 from J; bases not matched to a gene: 6. Germline V gives CDR1 LNHDA, CDR2 SQIVND (reference sequence). CDR3 amino acids: CASSRGQLLYEQYF. CDR3 sequence (DNA): TGTGCCAGTAGTAGGGGACAGTTACTCTACGAGCAGTACTTC.

This sequence joins TRBV19 and TRBJ2-4; D might be TRBD1 (6 bases). V was shortened by 0 bases and J by 1 base, with 16 bases between the two germline ends. The CDR3 spans 18 residues. Per the germline V gene, CDR1 is LNHDA and CDR2 is SQIVND (reference sequence). This chain's CDR3 is CASSIEGAAKLAKNIQYF. The CDR3, as DNA: TGTGCCAGTAGTATAGAGGGGGCAGCCAAGCTGGCCAAAAACATTCAGTACTTC.

The chain combines TRBV7-9 with TRBJ2-2; TRBD2 matches 8 bases. Germline V CDR1 and CDR2: SEHNR, FQNEAQ (reference sequence). V lost 2 bases and J lost 6; bases outside the gene matches: 8. The CDR3 sequence is 16 residues long. The CDR3 nucleotides read TGTGCCAGCAGCTTAACGAGCGGGAGCGTGTCCGGGGAGCTGTTTTTT. Its translation is CASSLTSGSVSGELFF.

The chain has TRBV5-1 and TRBJ2-3; D might be TRBD2 (6 bases). CDR1 is SGHRS and CDR2 is YFSETQ in the germline V gene. This CDR3 spans 16 amino acids. V lost 4 bases to trimming and J lost 0 bases, with 15 bases between them. CDR3 loop: CASSPGLHSSTDTQYF. The CDR3 DNA reads as TGCGCCAGCAGCCCGGGACTGCATTCTAGCACAGATACGCAGTATTTT.